A selection of T cell receptor beta chains follows, all from one sample in a study of long-term antiretroviral therapy in people with HIV. Measured with immunoSEQ multiplex PCR; TCRdb has only the in-frame clones, and not every one. The sample holds 25,000 to 30,000 clones, 65% to 85% seen once. The sequenced sample was unsorted PBMCs, obtained 0.4 years after starting antiretroviral therapy. The receptor set was obtained from a man aged 18 to 30 with HIV. Each CDR3 is given with its conserved first and last residue. The D gene is left open where the match is weak. Part of the rows lack a size; the others show once, few, many or a class for expanded clones.

CDR3 protein	CDR3 DNA	clone size	D gene	CDR3 length	V gene	J gene
CASSKGQAGYTF	TGTGCCAGCAGCAAGGGACAAGCGGGCTACACCTTC	few	.	12	TRBV21-1	TRBJ1-2
CASSPGSSYNEQFF	TGCGCCAGCAGCCCGGGGAGCTCCTACAATGAGCAGTTCTTC	.	.	14	TRBV4-1	TRBJ2-1
CAVRTGSANTGELFF	TGTGCCGTCAGAACAGGCTCCGCGAACACCGGGGAGCTGTTTTTT	.	.	15	TRBV2	TRBJ2-2
CASTPGTGCYEQYF	TGTGCCAGCACCCCGGGGACAGGGTGTTACGAGCAGTACTTC	once	TRBD1	14	TRBV7-3	TRBJ2-7
CASSYSFYEQYF	TGTGCCAGCAGTTACTCTTTCTACGAGCAGTACTTC	.	.	12	TRBV6-6	TRBJ2-7
CASSQDPGQALNTEAFF	TGCGCCAGCAGCCAAGATCCGGGACAGGCCCTGAACACTGAAGCTTTCTTT	.	TRBD1	17	TRBV4-1	TRBJ1-1
CASSFGLADYNEQFF	TGTGCCAGCAGCTTTGGACTAGCGGACTACAATGAGCAGTTCTTC	.	TRBD2	15	TRBV11-2	TRBJ2-1
CAIRQDSSGNTIYF	TGTGCCATCAGACAGGACAGCTCTGGAAACACCATATATTTT	.	.	14	TRBV10-3	TRBJ1-3
CASSLSPPGNTEAFF	TGTGCCAGCAGTTTGAGCCCACCCGGGAACACTGAAGCTTTCTTT	.	.	15	TRBV6-5	TRBJ1-1
CASSSGLAGAYEQYF	TGTGCCAGCAGCTCAGGACTAGCGGGAGCCTACGAGCAGTACTTC	.	TRBD2	15	TRBV5-4	TRBJ2-7
CASSQDLVYEQYF	TGCGCCAGCAGCCAAGATCTAGTCTACGAGCAGTACTTC	.	.	13	TRBV4-3	TRBJ2-7
CASSEGENTEAFF	TGTGCCAGCAGTGAAGGAGAGAACACTGAAGCTTTCTTT	.	.	13	TRBV6-1	TRBJ1-1
CASSIENYGYTF	TGTGCCAGTAGTATAGAAAACTATGGCTACACCTTC	.	.	12	TRBV19	TRBJ1-2
CASSPSGLYEQYF	TGTGCCAGCAGCCCCAGCGGGCTCTACGAGCAGTACTTC	.	.	13	TRBV7-6	TRBJ2-7
CASSFQAGEETQYF	TGTGCCAGCAGTTTTCAAGCGGGAGAAGAGACCCAGTACTTC	.	TRBD2	14	TRBV27	TRBJ2-5
CASGPWGAGELFF	TGCGCCAGCGGGCCTTGGGGCGCCGGGGAGCTGTTTTTT	.	.	13	TRBV10-1	TRBJ2-2
CASSFGTGAYEQYF	TGCGCCAGCAGCTTCGGTACAGGAGCCTACGAGCAGTACTTC	.	.	14	TRBV5-1	TRBJ2-7
CASSWEGARAEAFF	TGTGCCAGCAGCTGGGAAGGGGCTCGCGCTGAAGCTTTCTTT	.	.	14	TRBV25-1	TRBJ1-1
CASSYSGLPEAFF	TGTGCCAGCAGTTACTCAGGGCTCCCTGAAGCTTTCTTT	few	.	13	TRBV6-6	TRBJ1-1
CASSRGRGGYNEQFF	TGTGCCAGCAGCAGGGGGAGAGGGGGCTACAATGAGCAGTTCTTC	.	TRBD1	15	TRBV2	TRBJ2-1
CASSRTGGNTEAFF	TGCGCCAGCAGCCGGACAGGGGGGAACACTGAAGCTTTCTTT	.	TRBD1	14	TRBV5-1	TRBJ1-1
CASSLGWTGDYEQYF	TGTGCCAGCAGCTTAGGATGGACAGGGGACTACGAGCAGTACTTC	.	TRBD1	15	TRBV11-1	TRBJ2-7
CASSDPPGASGYEQYF	TGCGCCAGCAGTGATCCGCCCGGGGCTAGCGGCTACGAGCAGTACTTC	.	TRBD2	16	TRBV10-1	TRBJ2-7
CASGLGTGKYYEQYF	TGCGCCAGCGGGTTGGGGACAGGGAAGTACTACGAGCAGTACTTC	.	TRBD1	15	TRBV5-1	TRBJ2-7
CASSPLRVADTQYF	TGTGCCAGCAGTCCCCTGAGAGTCGCAGATACGCAGTATTTT	.	.	14	TRBV28	TRBJ2-3
CASSVGGSTDTQYF	TGCGCCAGCAGCGTGGGGGGAAGCACAGATACGCAGTATTTT	.	.	14	TRBV5-1	TRBJ2-3
CASSAGGPEAFF	TGTGCCAGTAGTGCGGGGGGCCCTGAAGCTTTCTTT	.	.	12	TRBV19	TRBJ1-1
CASSLARGGAGDTQYF	TGCGCCAGCAGCTTGGCGAGGGGAGGGGCAGGAGATACGCAGTATTTT	.	TRBD2	16	TRBV5-1	TRBJ2-3
CASSLYPAEQFF	TGTGCCAGCAGCTTATACCCCGCTGAGCAGTTCTTC	.	.	12	TRBV7-2	TRBJ2-1
CATIEDLNYGYTF	TGCGCTACCATAGAGGATTTGAACTATGGCTACACCTTC	.	.	13	TRBV5-1	TRBJ1-2
CASRPDKHYEQYF	TGTGCCAGCAGGCCGGACAAGCACTACGAGCAGTACTTC	.	.	13	TRBV5-6	TRBJ2-7
CASSKTGEGEQYF	TGTGCCAGCAGCAAAACAGGGGAGGGGGAGCAGTACTTC	.	.	13	TRBV21-1	TRBJ2-7
CASSWIQREGLPDTQYF	TGTGCCAGCAGCTGGATTCAGCGGGAGGGCCTGCCAGATACGCAGTATTTT	.	TRBD2	17	TRBV7-9	TRBJ2-3
CASSPRHDLIFF	TGTGCCAGCAGCCCAAGACACGACCTGATCTTCTTC	.	.	12	TRBV11-2	TRBJ2-1
CASSHSPANTGELFF	TGTGCCAGCAGCCACAGCCCGGCGAACACCGGGGAGCTGTTTTTT	.	.	15	TRBV7-3	TRBJ2-2
CASSLWTDQPQHF	TGTGCCAGCAGTTTGTGGACAGATCAGCCCCAGCATTTT	.	.	13	TRBV28	TRBJ1-5
CASSYGQGGETQYF	TGTGCCAGCAGTTACGGGCAGGGCGGAGAGACCCAGTACTTC	.	.	14	TRBV6-6	TRBJ2-5
CASSLIGTGGKSIYGYTF	TGTGCCAGCAGTTTAATAGGGACAGGGGGTAAATCTATCTATGGCTACACCTTC	.	TRBD1	18	TRBV27	TRBJ1-2
CASSLAPYGYTF	TGTGCCAGCAGTTTGGCCCCCTATGGCTACACCTTC	.	.	12	TRBV28	TRBJ1-2
CASSFSRVNQPQHF	TGTGCCAGCAGCTTCTCCAGGGTCAATCAGCCCCAGCATTTT	.	.	14	TRBV5-6	TRBJ1-5
CASSPGPRVNTEAFF	TGTGCCAGCAGCCCCGGGCCGAGGGTGAACACTGAAGCTTTCTTT	.	.	15	TRBV9	TRBJ1-1
CASSLAIRGAGEKLFF	TGTGCCAGCAGCTTAGCCATTAGGGGGGCTGGTGAAAAACTGTTTTTT	.	.	16	TRBV7-9	TRBJ1-4
CASSTDRGNTSPLHF	TGTGCCAGCAGCACTGACAGGGGGAACACTTCACCCCTCCACTTT	few	TRBD1	15	TRBV5-4	TRBJ1-6
CSVALGSSTNEKLFF	TGCAGCGTTGCCCTCGGGTCTTCAACTAATGAAAAACTGTTTTTT	.	.	15	TRBV29-1	TRBJ1-4
CASSEGRDRAGNTEAFF	TGTGCCAGCAGTGAAGGACGGGACAGGGCTGGGAACACTGAAGCTTTCTTT	.	TRBD1	17	TRBV2	TRBJ1-1
CASSYPAGELFF	TGTGCCAGCAGCTACCCGGCGGGGGAGCTGTTTTTT	few	.	12	TRBV7-6	TRBJ2-2
CASSSTSGGAYEQYF	TGTGCCAGCAGCTCCACTAGCGGGGGGGCCTACGAGCAGTACTTC	.	TRBD2	15	TRBV7-9	TRBJ2-7
CASSYESTYEQYF	TGCGCCAGCAGCTACGAGAGCACCTACGAGCAGTACTTC	.	.	13	TRBV5-1	TRBJ2-7
CASSDLGPGQPQHF	TGTGCCAGCAGTGATTTGGGGCCGGGTCAGCCCCAGCATTTT	.	.	14	TRBV2	TRBJ1-5
CASSPRTDPRDEQYF	TGTGCCAGCAGCCCCCGGACAGACCCTCGGGACGAGCAGTACTTC	few	.	15	TRBV9	TRBJ2-7